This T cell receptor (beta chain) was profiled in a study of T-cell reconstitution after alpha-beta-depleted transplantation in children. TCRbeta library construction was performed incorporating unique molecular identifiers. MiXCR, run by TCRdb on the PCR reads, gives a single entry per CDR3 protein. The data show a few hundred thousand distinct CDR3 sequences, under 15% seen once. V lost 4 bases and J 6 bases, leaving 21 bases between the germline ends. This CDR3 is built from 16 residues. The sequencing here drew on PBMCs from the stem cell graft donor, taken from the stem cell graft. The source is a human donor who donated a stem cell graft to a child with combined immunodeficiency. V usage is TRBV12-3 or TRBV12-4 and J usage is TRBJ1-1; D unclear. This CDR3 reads CASSSPQAVGSPEAFF. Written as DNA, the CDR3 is TGTGCCAGCAGTTCCCCCCAGGCGGTGGGTAGTCCTGAAGCTTTCTTT.